The present T cell receptor beta chain was sequenced within a study of T-cell memory formation after mild COVID-19. TCRdb reprocessed the 5' RACE reads with MiXCR, giving one entry per CDR3 protein. The sample consists of roughly 480,000 distinct CDR3 sequences, approximately 25% of them appearing once. V dropped 7 bases and J dropped 7; count of bases not matched to a gene: 6. The CDR3 extends over 12 amino acids. CDR1 and CDR2 from the germline V gene are DFQATT and SNEGSKA (reference sequence). This clonotype was seen more than once but under ten times. The rearrangement links TRBV20-1 to TRBJ2-1, with 8 bases that match TRBD2. This clonotype was obtained from an adult woman who had mild COVID-19 (a few samples of this study predate the infection). Cell type and time point are not known. Material for sequencing was PBMCs or a T cell subset sorted from them (not recorded which). CDR3 in DNA: TGCAGTGTGAGCGGGAGAGGGAATGAGCAGTTCTTC. Its translation is CSVSGRGNEQFF.